The 3 T cell receptor beta chains reported below all come from one sample, sequenced in a study of T cells in tuberculosis (dated by TCRdb to the late 2010s). Library preparation used the immunoSEQ multiplex PCR assay. TCRdb took this table from immuneACCESS and kept in-frame rearrangements with V and J called. Such tables lack part of the clones; where checked against another copy, unresolved V genes explain under half of the gap, and the rest is unexplained. Counted in this sample were 70,000 to 95,000 clones; about nine tenths of them appeared once. The ten largest make up 1.9% of the sample. Thawed, overnight-rested PBMC were stained with GMM-loaded CD1B tetramer, a Live/Dead dye and anti-CD3, then sorted on a FACS Aria II. CD1B tetramers were loaded with C32 glucose monomycolate purified from Rhodococcus equi. Input material: CD1b-GMM tetramer-negative cells sorted from PBMCs. In the paper's terms, the cell subset or site label means: T cells not binding CD1B-GMM tetramer, sorted from same donor. Receptors originate from an adult woman with latent tuberculosis.

The genes are TRBV6-5 and TRBJ1-5, with D unresolved. This CDR3 has 13 residues. CDR1 and CDR2 from the germline V gene are MNHEY and SVGAGI. V was pared by 6 bases and J by 4 bases, with 10 bases between. In DNA form, the CDR3 reads TGTGCCAGCAGGCGAACGTGGAATCAGCCCCAGCATTTT. Translating gives CASRRTWNQPQHF.

The chain uses TRBV7-2 and TRBJ1-6, with D possibly TRBD1 on 5 matching bases. Trimming stripped 4 bases from V and 8 bases from J, with 21 bases between. The CDR3 length is 17 residues. Germline CDR1 reads SGHTA; CDR2 reads FQGNSA. Here the CDR3 DNA reads TGTGCCAGCAGCTCCTACAATACCAGGGCGGGGGATTCACCCCTCCACTTT. Translating gives CASSSYNTRAGDSPLHF. Full variable domain (rest looked up from reference TRBV7-2 and TRBJ1-6): GAGVSQSPSNKVTEKGKDVELRCDPISGHTALYWYRQSLGQGLEFLIYFQGNSAPDKSGLPSDRFSAERTGGSVSTLTIQRTQQEDSAVYLCASSSYNTRAGDSPLHFGNGTRLTVT.

As DNA, the CDR3 is TGTGCCAGCAGCCTCGTCATAGCGGGGGCCAATGAGCAGTTCTTC. This encodes CASSLVIAGANEQFF. The chain has TRBV7-3 and TRBJ2-1, with 9 nucleotides matching TRBD2. CDR3 size: 15 residues. CDR1 SGHTA and CDR2 FQGTGA come from the germline V gene. V lost 5 bases to trimming and J lost 6 bases; unmatched junction nucleotides: 8.